This paragraph covers one T cell receptor (beta chain) sequence. The data were taken from a study of CD8 T cells in Susac syndrome. Trimming pared 0 bases from V and 6 bases from J, leaving 13 bases between. CDR1 SGHDT and CDR2 YYEEEE come from the germline V gene. The CDR3 runs 15 residues. When the RNA was reverse transcribed, random hexamers were used with an input of about 0.5 to 1 ug. TCR beta CDR3 was amplified by immunoSEQ covering 54 Vbeta and 13 Jbeta. TCRdb reprocessed the immunoSEQ multiplex PCR reads with MiXCR, giving one entry per CDR3 protein. The sample has roughly 75,000 distinct CDR3 sequences, 93% seen once; the top ten hold about 0.15%. CD8+ and CD4+ blood T cells underwent TCR beta sequencing. The authors negatively isolated CD8+ and CD4+ T cells and FACS-enriched TEMRA cells.

This receptor was identified in a human donor with Susac syndrome. The chain uses TRBV5-6 and TRBJ1-5; tentative D call: TRBD1 (6 bases). The source material was CD4+ T cells from PBMCs. DNA of the CDR3: TGTGCCAGCAGCTTGGCAGGACAGTCGGCTCAGCCCCAGCATTTT. Encoded protein: CASSLAGQSAQPQHF.